Sequencing of this TCR beta chain was carried out in a study of CD8 T cells in ankylosing spondylitis. Library preparation for TCR beta used quantitative 5'-RACE with molecular barcodes. TCRdb itself ran the 5' RACE reads through MiXCR, one entry per CDR3 protein. The sample consists of tens of thousands of distinct CDR3 sequences, 3% to 4% of them appearing once. The CDR3 consists of 15 residues. Germline V gene data show CDR1 as SGDLS and CDR2 as YYNGEE. The ends lost 4 bases at V and 6 bases at J; junction bases unmatched: 7. Findings of the study overall: Reportedly, significant enrichment of disease-linked clones occurred in matched ankylosing spondylitis synovial fluid.

This clonotype came up many times. The antigen remains unidentified. Source material: blood, either unsorted or a sorted T cell fraction (not recorded which). The gene calls are TRBV9 and TRBJ2-1, with TRBD1 matching 10 bases. The TCR comes from a female donor with ankylosing spondylitis or in good health (not recorded which). In DNA, the CDR3 is TGTGCCAGCAGCCCTCGGGGGACAGGGGTCAATGAGCAGTTCTTC. Its translation: CASSPRGTGVNEQFF.